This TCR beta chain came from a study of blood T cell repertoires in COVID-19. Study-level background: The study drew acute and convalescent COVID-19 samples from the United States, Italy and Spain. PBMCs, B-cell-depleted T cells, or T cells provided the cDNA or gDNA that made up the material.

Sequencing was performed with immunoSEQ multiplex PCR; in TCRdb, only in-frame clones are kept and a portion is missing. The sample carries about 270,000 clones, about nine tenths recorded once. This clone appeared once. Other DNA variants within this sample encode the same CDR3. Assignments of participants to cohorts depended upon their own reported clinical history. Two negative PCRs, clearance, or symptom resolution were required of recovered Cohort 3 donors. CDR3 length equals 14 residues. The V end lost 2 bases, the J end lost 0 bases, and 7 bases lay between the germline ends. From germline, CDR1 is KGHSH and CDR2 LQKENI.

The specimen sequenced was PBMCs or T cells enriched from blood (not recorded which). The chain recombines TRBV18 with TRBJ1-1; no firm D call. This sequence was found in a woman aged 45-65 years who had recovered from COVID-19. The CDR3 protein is CASSPTEMNTEAFF. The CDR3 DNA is TGTGCCAGCTCACCAACAGAAATGAACACTGAAGCTTTCTTT.